The T cell receptor beta chain described here comes from a study of blood T cell repertoires in COVID-19. Across the whole study: The samples span acute and convalescent COVID-19 from the United States, Italy and Spain.

TCRdb's table, derived via immunoSEQ multiplex PCR, lists solely in-frame clones and lacks some. The table shows around 50,000 clones, with about nine tenths occurring only once. The V gene's germline CDR1 is SGHRS and CDR2 YFSETQ. The CDR3 is made up of 15 amino acids. V lost 5 bases, J lost 5 bases, and 19 bases lay in between. The sequence was obtained from an elderly woman with COVID-19, enrolled during active disease. Sequenced material: peripheral blood. The rearrangement joins TRBV5-1 to TRBJ2-5, with D possibly being TRBD2 (6 bases). The CDR3 region has the DNA TGCGCCAGCAGGCACGGGACTTCAAAGTTTGAGACCCAGTACTTC. Encoded protein: CASRHGTSKFETQYF.